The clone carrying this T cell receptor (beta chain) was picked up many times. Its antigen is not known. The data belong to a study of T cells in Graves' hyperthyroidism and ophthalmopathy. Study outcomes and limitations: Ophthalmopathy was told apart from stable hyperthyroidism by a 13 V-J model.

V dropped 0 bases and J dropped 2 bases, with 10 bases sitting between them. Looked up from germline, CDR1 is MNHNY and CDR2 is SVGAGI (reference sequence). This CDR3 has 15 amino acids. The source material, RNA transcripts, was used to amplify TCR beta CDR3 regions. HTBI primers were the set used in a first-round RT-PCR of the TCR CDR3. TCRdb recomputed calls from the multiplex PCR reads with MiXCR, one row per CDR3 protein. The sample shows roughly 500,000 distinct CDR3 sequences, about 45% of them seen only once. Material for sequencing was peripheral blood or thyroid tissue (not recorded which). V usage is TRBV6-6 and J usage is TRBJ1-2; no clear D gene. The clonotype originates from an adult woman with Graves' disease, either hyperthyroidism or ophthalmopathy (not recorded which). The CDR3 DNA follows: TGTGCCAGCAGTTACTCGCTCAGGTCCAACTATGGCTACACCTTC. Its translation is CASSYSLRSNYGYTF.